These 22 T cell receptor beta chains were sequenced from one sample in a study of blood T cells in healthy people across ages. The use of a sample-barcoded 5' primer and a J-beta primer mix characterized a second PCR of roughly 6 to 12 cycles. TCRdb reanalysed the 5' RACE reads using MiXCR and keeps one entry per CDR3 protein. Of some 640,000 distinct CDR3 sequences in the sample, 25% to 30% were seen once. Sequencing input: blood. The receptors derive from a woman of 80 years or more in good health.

The CDR3 loop is CATSRGAFYAGTGKENTEAFF. For the CDR3, the DNA is TGTGCCACCAGCAGAGGGGCTTTTTACGCCGGGACAGGGAAGGAGAACACTGAAGCTTTCTTT. The chain uses TRBV15 and TRBJ1-1; TRBD1 aligns across 9 bases. V lost 1 base, J lost 1 base, and 19 bases stayed unmatched. Germline V gene lookup returns CDR1 LNHNV and CDR2 YYDKDF (reference sequence). This CDR3 is built from 21 residues. Drawing the rest from reference TRBV15 and TRBJ1-1, the complete variable domain is DAMVIQNPRYQVTQFGKPVTLSCSQTLNHNVMYWYQQKSSQAPKLLFHYYDKDFNNEADTPDNFQSRRPNTSFCFLDIRSPGLGDTAMYLCATSRGAFYAGTGKENTEAFFGQGTRLTVV.

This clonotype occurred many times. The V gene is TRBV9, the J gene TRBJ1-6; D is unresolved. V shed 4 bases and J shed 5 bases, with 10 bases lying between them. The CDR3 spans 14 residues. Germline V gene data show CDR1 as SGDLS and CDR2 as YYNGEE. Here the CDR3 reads CASSPSGNNSPLHF. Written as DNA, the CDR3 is TGTGCCAGCAGCCCTTCGGGGAATAATTCACCCCTCCACTTT. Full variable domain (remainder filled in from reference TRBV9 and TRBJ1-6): DSGVTQTPKHLITATGQRVTLRCSPRSGDLSVYWYQQSLDQGLQFLIQYYNGEERAKGNILERFSAQQFPDLHSELNLSSLELGDSALYFCASSPSGNNSPLHFGNGTRLTVT.

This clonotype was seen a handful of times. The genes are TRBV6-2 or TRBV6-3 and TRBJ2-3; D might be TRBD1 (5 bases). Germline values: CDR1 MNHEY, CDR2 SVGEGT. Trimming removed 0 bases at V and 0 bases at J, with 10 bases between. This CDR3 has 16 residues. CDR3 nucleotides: TGTGCCAGCAGTTACTCGCCAGGGTCCAGCACAGATACGCAGTATTTT. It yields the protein CASSYSPGSSTDTQYF.

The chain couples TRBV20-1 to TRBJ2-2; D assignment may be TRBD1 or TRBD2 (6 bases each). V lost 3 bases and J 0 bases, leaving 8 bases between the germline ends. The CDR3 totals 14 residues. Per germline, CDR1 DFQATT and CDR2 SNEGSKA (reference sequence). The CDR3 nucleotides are TGCAGTGCTAGGGAGGGGGCGAACACCGGGGAGCTGTTTTTT. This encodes CSAREGANTGELFF.

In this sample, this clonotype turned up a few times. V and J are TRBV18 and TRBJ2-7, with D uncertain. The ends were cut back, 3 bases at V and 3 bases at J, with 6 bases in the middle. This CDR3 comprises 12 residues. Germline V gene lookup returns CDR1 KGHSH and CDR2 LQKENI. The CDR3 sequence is CASSPSNYEQYF. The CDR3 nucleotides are TGTGCCAGCTCACCTTCGAACTACGAGCAGTACTTC.

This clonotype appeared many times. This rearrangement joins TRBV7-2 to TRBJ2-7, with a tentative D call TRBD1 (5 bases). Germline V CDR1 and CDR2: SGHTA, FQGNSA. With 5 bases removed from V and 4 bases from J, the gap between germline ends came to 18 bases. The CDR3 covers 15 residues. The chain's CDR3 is CASSPFGGANYEQYF. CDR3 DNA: TGTGCCAGCAGCCCCTTTGGTGGGGCGAATTACGAGCAGTACTTC. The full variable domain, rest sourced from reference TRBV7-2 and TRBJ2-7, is GAGVSQSPSNKVTEKGKDVELRCDPISGHTALYWYRQSLGQGLEFLIYFQGNSAPDKSGLPSDRFSAERTGGSVSTLTIQRTQQEDSAVYLCASSPFGGANYEQYFGPGTRLTVT.

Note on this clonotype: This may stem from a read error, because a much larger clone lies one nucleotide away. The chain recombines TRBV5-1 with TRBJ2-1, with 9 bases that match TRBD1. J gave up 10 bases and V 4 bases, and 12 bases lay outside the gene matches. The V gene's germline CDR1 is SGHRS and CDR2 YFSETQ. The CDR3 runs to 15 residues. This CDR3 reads CASSLAGTGWVEQFF. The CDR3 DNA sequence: TGCGCCAGCAGCCTAGCTGGGACAGGGTGGGTGGAGCAGTTCTTC. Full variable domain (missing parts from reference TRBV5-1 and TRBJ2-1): KAGVTQTPRYLIKTRGQQVTLSCSPISGHRSVSWYQQTPGQGLQFLFEYFSETQRNKGNFPGRFSGRQFSNSRSEMNVSTLELGDSALYLCASSLAGTGWVEQFFGPGTRLTVL.

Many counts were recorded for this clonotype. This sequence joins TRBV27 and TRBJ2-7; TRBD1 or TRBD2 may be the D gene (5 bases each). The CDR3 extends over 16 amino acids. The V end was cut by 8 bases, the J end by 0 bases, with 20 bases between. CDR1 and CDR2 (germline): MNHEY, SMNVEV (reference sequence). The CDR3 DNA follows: TGTGCCAGCCTCCCCTACCCCGGGGCCGACTCCTACGAGCAGTACTTC. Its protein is CASLPYPGADSYEQYF.

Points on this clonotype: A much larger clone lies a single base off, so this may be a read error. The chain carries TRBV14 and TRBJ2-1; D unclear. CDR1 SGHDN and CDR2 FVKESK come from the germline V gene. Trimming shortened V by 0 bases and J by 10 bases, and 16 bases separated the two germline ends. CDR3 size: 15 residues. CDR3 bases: TGTGCCAGCAGCCAAGATCGACGGGTAGAGGACGAGCAGTTCTTC. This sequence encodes CASSQDRRVEDEQFF.

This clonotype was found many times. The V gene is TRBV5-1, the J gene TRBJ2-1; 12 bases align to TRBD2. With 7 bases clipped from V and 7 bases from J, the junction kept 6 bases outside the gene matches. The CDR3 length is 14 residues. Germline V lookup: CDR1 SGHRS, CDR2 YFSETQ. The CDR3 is CASAETSGGNEQFF. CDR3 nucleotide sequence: TGCGCCAGCGCCGAGACTAGCGGGGGTAATGAGCAGTTCTTC. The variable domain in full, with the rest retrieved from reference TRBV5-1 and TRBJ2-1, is KAGVTQTPRYLIKTRGQQVTLSCSPISGHRSVSWYQQTPGQGLQFLFEYFSETQRNKGNFPGRFSGRQFSNSRSEMNVSTLELGDSALYLCASAETSGGNEQFFGPGTRLTVL.

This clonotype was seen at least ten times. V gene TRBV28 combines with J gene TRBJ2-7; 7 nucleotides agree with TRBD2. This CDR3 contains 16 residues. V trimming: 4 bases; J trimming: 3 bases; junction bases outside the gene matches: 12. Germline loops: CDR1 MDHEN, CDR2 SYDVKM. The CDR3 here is CASSSLTGTNLYEQYF. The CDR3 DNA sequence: TGTGCCAGCAGTTCACTTACGGGGACTAATCTCTACGAGCAGTACTTC.

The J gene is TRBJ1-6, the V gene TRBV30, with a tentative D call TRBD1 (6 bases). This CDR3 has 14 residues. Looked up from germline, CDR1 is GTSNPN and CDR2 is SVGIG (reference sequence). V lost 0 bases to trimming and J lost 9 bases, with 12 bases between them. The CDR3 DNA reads TGTGCCTGGAGTGTTTGGGACAAGTCTTCACCCCTCCACTTT. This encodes CAWSVWDKSSPLHF.

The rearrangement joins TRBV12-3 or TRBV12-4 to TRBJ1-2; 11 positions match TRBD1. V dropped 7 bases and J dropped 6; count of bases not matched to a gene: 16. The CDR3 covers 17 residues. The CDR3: CASTLRRDRGVKDGYTF. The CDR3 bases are TGTGCCAGCACCCTAAGACGGGACAGGGGGGTAAAGGATGGCTACACCTTC.

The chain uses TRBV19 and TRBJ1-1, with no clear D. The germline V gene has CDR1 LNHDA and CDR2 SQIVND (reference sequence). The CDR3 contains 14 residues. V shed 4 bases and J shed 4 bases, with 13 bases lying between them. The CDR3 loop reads CASSRSGMSTEAFF. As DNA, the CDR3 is TGTGCCAGTAGTAGATCGGGGATGAGCACTGAAGCTTTCTTT.

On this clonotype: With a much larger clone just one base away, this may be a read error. CDR3 loop: CAIPALYGQYF. As DNA, the CDR3 is TGCGCCATTCCGGCCCTCTACGGGCAGTACTTC. The chain combines TRBV5-1 with TRBJ2-7; D not resolved. This CDR3 has 11 residues. Germline loops: CDR1 SGHRS, CDR2 YFSETQ.

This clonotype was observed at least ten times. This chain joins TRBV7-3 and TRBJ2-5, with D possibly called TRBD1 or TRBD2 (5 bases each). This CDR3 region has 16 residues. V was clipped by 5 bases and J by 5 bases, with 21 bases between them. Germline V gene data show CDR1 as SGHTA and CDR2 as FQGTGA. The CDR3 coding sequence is TGTGCCAGCAGCCCCAACCCCCCAGGGACCGGGGAGACCCAGTACTTC. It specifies CASSPNPPGTGETQYF.

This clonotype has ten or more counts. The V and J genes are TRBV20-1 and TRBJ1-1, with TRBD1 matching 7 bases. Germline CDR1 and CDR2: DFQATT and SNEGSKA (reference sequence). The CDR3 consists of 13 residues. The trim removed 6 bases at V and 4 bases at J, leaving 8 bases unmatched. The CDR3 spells CSADFRGTTEAFF. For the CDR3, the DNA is TGCAGTGCAGATTTCAGGGGGACCACTGAAGCTTTCTTT.

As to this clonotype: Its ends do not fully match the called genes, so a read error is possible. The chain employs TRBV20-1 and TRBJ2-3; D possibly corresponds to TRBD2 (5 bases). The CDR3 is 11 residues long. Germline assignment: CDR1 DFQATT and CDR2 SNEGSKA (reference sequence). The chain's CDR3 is CSTRLGDTQYF. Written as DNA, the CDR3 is TGCAGTACTAGACTGGGAGATACGCAGTATTTT.

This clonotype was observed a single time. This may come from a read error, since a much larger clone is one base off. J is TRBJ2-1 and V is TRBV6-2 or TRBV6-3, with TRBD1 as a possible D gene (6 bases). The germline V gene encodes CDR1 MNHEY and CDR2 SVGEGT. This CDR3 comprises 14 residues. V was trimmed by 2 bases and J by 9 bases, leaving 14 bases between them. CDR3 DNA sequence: TGTGCCAGCAGTTACCTATCCCCCAGGGGTGAGCAGTTCTTC. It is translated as CASSYLSPRGEQFF.

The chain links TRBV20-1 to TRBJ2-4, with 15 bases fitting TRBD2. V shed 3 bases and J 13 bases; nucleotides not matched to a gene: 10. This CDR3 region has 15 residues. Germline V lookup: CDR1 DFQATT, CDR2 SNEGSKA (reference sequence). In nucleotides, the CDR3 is TGCAGTGCTAGGGAAAGGACTAGCGGGAGGGCTGAGCAGTACTTC. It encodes CSARERTSGRAEQYF.

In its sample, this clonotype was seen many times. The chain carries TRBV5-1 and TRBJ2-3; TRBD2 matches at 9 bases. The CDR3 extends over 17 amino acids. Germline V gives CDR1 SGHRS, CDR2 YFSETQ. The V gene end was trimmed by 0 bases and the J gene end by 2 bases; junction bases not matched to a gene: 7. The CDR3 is CASSLGGLAGPTDTQYF. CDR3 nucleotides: TGCGCCAGCAGCTTGGGTGGGCTAGCGGGGCCCACAGATACGCAGTATTTT. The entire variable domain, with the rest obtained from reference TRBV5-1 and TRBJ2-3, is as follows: KAGVTQTPRYLIKTRGQQVTLSCSPISGHRSVSWYQQTPGQGLQFLFEYFSETQRNKGNFPGRFSGRQFSNSRSEMNVSTLELGDSALYLCASSLGGLAGPTDTQYFGPGTRLTVL.

The CDR3 DNA reads as TGCGCCAGCAGCCAAGATGAGGGGACTGAAGCTTTCTTT. Translating gives CASSQDEGTEAFF. This rearrangement joins TRBV4-1 to TRBJ1-1; maybe TRBD1 (5 bases). The CDR3 contains 13 residues. The germline V and J ends were trimmed by 0 bases and 5 bases, with 7 bases remaining between them. The germline gives CDR1 MGHRA, CDR2 YSYEKL.